Below are 16 T cell receptor beta chains sequenced from a single sample in a study of cytomegalovirus exposure and HLA in healthy donors. Primers included in the PCR were 60 Vbeta and 13 Jbeta primers. The table came from immunoSEQ multiplex PCR; TCRdb's copy has only in-frame clones and leaves some out. Its table records over 100,000 clones. Sequenced: PBMCs. These receptors were obtained from a man between 35 and 55 years old in good health and CMV-seropositive.

This sequence joins TRBV7-3 and TRBJ2-2, with TRBD1 matching 10 bases. The length of the CDR3 is 15 residues. The junction had 6 bases not matched to a gene; V was cut back by 6 bases and J by 5 bases. Germline CDR1 SGHTA, CDR2 FQGTGA. CDR3 bases: TGTGCCAGCAGGAAGGGACAGGGGTCGACCGGGGAGCTGTTTTTT. Its protein is CASRKGQGSTGELFF.

This chain links TRBV28 with TRBJ1-2, with 11 bases identical to TRBD1. CDR3 size: 16 residues. CDR1 MDHEN and CDR2 SYDVKM come from the germline V gene. V was pared by 3 bases and J by 2 bases, with 5 bases of the junction left unmatched. The CDR3 loop reads CASSLGQGGWNYGYTF. DNA of the CDR3: TGTGCCAGCAGTTTGGGACAGGGGGGGTGGAACTATGGCTACACCTTC.

J is TRBJ2-1 and V is TRBV5-6; 7 nucleotides agree with TRBD2. V shed 1 base and J 3 bases; nucleotides not matched to a gene: 4. The germline V gene encodes CDR1 SGHDT and CDR2 YYEEEE. The CDR3 is 15 amino acids. CDR3 residues: CASSLLSGDYNEQFF. The CDR3 DNA sequence: TGTGCCAGCAGCTTGCTCAGCGGGGACTACAATGAGCAGTTCTTC.

CDR3 DNA: TGTGCCAGCAGCCAAGGGCGGGGGGCCTATGGCTACACCTTC. This gives the protein CASSQGRGAYGYTF. The rearrangement joins TRBV14 to TRBJ1-2; a possible D gene is TRBD1 (6 bases). V was shortened by 1 base and J by 4 bases, with 10 bases between the two germline ends. The CDR3 sequence is 14 residues long. The germline CDR1 and CDR2 sequences are SGHDN and FVKESK. The variable domain in full, completed from reference TRBV14 and TRBJ1-2, reads EAGVTQFPSHSVIEKGQTVTLRCDPISGHDNLYWYRRVMGKEIKFLLHFVKESKQDESGMPNNRFLAERTGGTYSTLKVQPAELEDSGVYFCASSQGRGAYGYTFGSGTRLTVV.

This chain links TRBV9 with TRBJ1-4; tentative D call: TRBD1 (6 bases). V lost 4 bases to trimming and J lost 5 bases, with 18 bases between them. Germline-derived CDR1 and CDR2 are SGDLS and YYNGEE. This CDR3 has 16 residues. The CDR3 region is CASSPRGGGDNEKLFF. The CDR3 coding sequence is TGTGCCAGCAGCCCGCGGGGAGGGGGGGACAATGAAAAACTGTTTTTT.

The chain couples TRBV6-6 to TRBJ1-1; the D is unclear. There are 14 residues in the CDR3. V lost 7 bases, J lost 3 bases, and 15 bases lay in between. The germline V gene encodes CDR1 MNHNY and CDR2 SVGAGI (reference sequence). The DNA of the CDR3 is TGTGCCAGCATCAGGAGGGTGCGAGACACTGAAGCTTTCTTT. Residues: CASIRRVRDTEAFF.

In the case of this clone: The junction departs from the called germline gene at one end, perhaps through a read error. The chain employs TRBV7-2 and TRBJ2-1, with 12 bases aligning to TRBD2. Per germline, CDR1 SGHTA and CDR2 FQGNSA. The CDR3 is made up of 15 amino acids. CDR3 DNA sequence: TGTGCCAGCAGCCTAGCGGGAGGGCCGCGGTATGAGCAGTTCTTC. Translation: CASSLAGGPRYEQFF.

V and J are TRBV27 and TRBJ2-3; weak D call: TRBD2 (6 bases). From germline, CDR1 is MNHEY and CDR2 SMNVEV (reference sequence). This CDR3 spans 17 amino acids. V lost 5 bases, J lost 2 bases, and 20 bases lay in between. This CDR3 reads CASSPLTVEGPTDTQYF. DNA of the CDR3: TGTGCCAGCAGTCCTCTAACGGTGGAGGGCCCCACAGATACGCAGTATTTT.

The chain recombines TRBV9 with TRBJ2-2, with TRBD2 matching 8 bases. CDR1 is SGDLS and CDR2 is YYNGEE in the germline V gene. V lost 7 bases, J lost 0 bases, and 8 bases stayed unmatched. CDR3 length: 16 amino acids. The CDR3, as DNA: TGTGCCAGCGCATGGCGGGAGGACGCGAACACCGGGGAGCTGTTTTTT. Its protein product is CASAWREDANTGELFF.

The V and J genes are TRBV7-9 and TRBJ2-3, with unresolved D. Trimming took off 7 bases at V and 6 bases at J, with 11 bases between the two ends. Germline V gene lookup returns CDR1 SEHNR and CDR2 FQNEAQ (reference sequence). The CDR3 has 12 residues. The CDR3 sequence: CASNSALDTQYF. Here the CDR3 DNA reads TGTGCCAGCAACTCTGCTTTGGATACGCAGTATTTT.

The gene calls are TRBV11-2 and TRBJ2-1, with no clear D. V was clipped by 0 bases and J by 8 bases, with 14 bases between them. The CDR3 contains 15 residues. Germline CDR1 and CDR2: SGHAT and FQNNGV. The CDR3 reads CASSLDTGSVDEQFF. In nucleotides, the CDR3 is TGTGCCAGCAGCTTAGATACTGGTTCCGTGGATGAGCAGTTCTTC.

Concerning this clone itself: At one end the junction does not follow the germline gene, possibly because of a read error. This sequence joins TRBV6-5 and TRBJ1-2; TRBD1 aligns across 7 bases. Germline values: CDR1 MNHEY, CDR2 SVGAGI. This CDR3 is built from 15 residues. CDR3 amino acids: CASSYSRQGDYDYTF. CDR3 coding DNA: TGTGCCAGCAGTTACTCCCGACAGGGCGACTATGACTACACCTTC.

The genes are TRBV27 and TRBJ2-5; 7 bases line up with TRBD1. The V segment lost 5 bases and the J segment 5 bases; nucleotides outside the gene matches: 17. Germline V gives CDR1 MNHEY, CDR2 SMNVEV (reference sequence). The CDR3 runs 17 residues. The DNA of the CDR3 is TGTGCCAGCAGTCGAATTTTTCACGGACAGGTGGGGGAGACCCAGTACTTC. This gives the protein CASSRIFHGQVGETQYF.

The CDR3 sequence is CASKGPLGTGQIYEQYF. CDR3 in DNA: TGTGCCAGCAAGGGACCATTGGGCACAGGGCAAATCTACGAGCAGTACTTC. The genes are TRBV2 and TRBJ2-7, with a tentative D call TRBD1 (6 bases). V was pared by 7 bases and J by 3 bases, with 25 bases between. CDR3 length: 17 residues. Germline V gene data show CDR1 as SNHLY and CDR2 as FYNNEI.

The chain recombines TRBV28 with TRBJ2-2; the match to TRBD2 covers 14 bases. V trimming: 6 bases; J trimming: 5 bases; junction bases outside the gene matches: 8. The V gene's germline CDR1 is MDHEN and CDR2 SYDVKM. The CDR3 contains 17 residues. The CDR3: CASRTGLAGVGTGELFF. The DNA for the CDR3 is TGTGCCAGCAGAACGGGACTAGCGGGAGTAGGTACCGGGGAGCTGTTTTTT.

J is TRBJ2-1 and V is TRBV20-1; no reliable D call. The CDR3 sequence is 9 residues long. V was clipped by 7 bases and J by 14 bases, with 12 bases between them. Germline CDR1 reads DFQATT; CDR2 reads SNEGSKA (reference sequence). In DNA form, the CDR3 reads TGCAGTGTTCCCCACACCGAGTTCTTC. As protein: CSVPHTEFF.